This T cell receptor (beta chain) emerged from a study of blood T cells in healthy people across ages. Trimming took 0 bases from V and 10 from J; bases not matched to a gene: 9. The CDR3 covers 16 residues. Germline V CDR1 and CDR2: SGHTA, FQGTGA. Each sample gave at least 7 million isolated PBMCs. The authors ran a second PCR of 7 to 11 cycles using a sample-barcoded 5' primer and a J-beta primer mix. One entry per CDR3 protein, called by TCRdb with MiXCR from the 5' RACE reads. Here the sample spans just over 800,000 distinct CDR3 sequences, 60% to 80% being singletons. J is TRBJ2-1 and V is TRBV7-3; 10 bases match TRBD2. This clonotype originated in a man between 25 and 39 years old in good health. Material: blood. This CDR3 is CASSLTGPSGGYEQFF. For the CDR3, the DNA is TGTGCCAGCAGCTTAACCGGGCCTAGCGGGGGATACGAGCAGTTCTTC.